Listed below are T cell receptor beta chains from one sample, sequenced in a study of blood T cell repertoires in COVID-19. The method was immunoSEQ multiplex PCR; TCRdb's version includes in-frame clones alone and lacks a portion of them. Among around 130,000 clones, more than 80% were seen once, and the ten largest hold 3.5% to 5%. The sequencing input was peripheral blood. The receptors here all came from a human donor in a cohort sampled during active COVID-19. Both conserved end residues are part of each CDR3. D genes are given only for firm matches. Rows may omit the clone size; those that give it use once, few, many or a size class.

size,D,V,J,CDR3,DNA
NA,NA,TRBV3-1/TRBV3-2,TRBJ1-2,CASSLPGNYGYTF,TGTGCCAGCAGCCTCCCGGGTAACTATGGCTACACCTTC
NA,NA,TRBV6-6,TRBJ2-2,CASSYSGGGNTGELFF,TGTGCCAGCAGTTACTCGGGAGGCGGGAACACCGGGGAGCTGTTTTTT
NA,TRBD1,TRBV18,TRBJ1-1,CASSRDRNLEAFF,TGTGCCAGCTCACGGGACAGAAATCTTGAAGCTTTCTTT
NA,TRBD2,TRBV9,TRBJ2-5,CASSVAPGLVEGETQYF,TGTGCCAGCAGCGTAGCCCCGGGACTAGTGGAGGGGGAGACCCAGTACTTC
once,NA,TRBV6-2/TRBV6-3,TRBJ2-1,CASSYDAGNEQFF,TGTGCCAGCAGTTACGATGCGGGGAATGAGCAGTTCTTC
NA,NA,TRBV6-5,TRBJ2-2,CALRGWGNTGELFF,TGTGCCCTCCGGGGGTGGGGGAACACCGGGGAGCTGTTTTTT
NA,TRBD1,TRBV7-8,TRBJ1-5,CASSSTGFQPQHF,TGTGCCAGCAGCTCGACAGGGTTTCAGCCCCAGCATTTT
NA,TRBD2,TRBV7-9,TRBJ2-1,CASSGGVANEQFF,TGTGCCAGCAGCGGGGGGGTCGCGAATGAGCAGTTCTTC
NA,NA,TRBV5-1,TRBJ2-5,CASSFSLSQWNRETQYF,TGCGCCAGCAGCTTCAGTCTATCTCAGTGGAACAGAGAGACCCAGTACTTC
NA,NA,TRBV7-2,TRBJ1-2,CASSTMTGYGYTF,TGTGCCAGCAGCACGATGACGGGCTATGGCTACACCTTC
once,NA,TRBV27,TRBJ1-1,CASSSQGQRNTEAFF,TGTGCCAGCAGTTCTCAAGGACAGAGAAACACTGAAGCTTTCTTT
NA,TRBD1,TRBV9,TRBJ2-3,CASSDGTGLADTQYF,TGTGCCAGCAGCGATGGGACAGGGCTGGCGGATACGCAGTATTTT
NA,TRBD1,TRBV5-1,TRBJ1-3,CASSRDRAAGNTIYF,TGCGCCAGCAGCCGGGACAGGGCCGCTGGAAACACCATATATTTT
NA,NA,TRBV18,TRBJ2-5,CASATSRVETQYF,TGTGCCAGCGCCACGTCCAGGGTGGAGACCCAGTACTTC
NA,NA,TRBV19,TRBJ2-5,CASSMSAGTDGRRGETQYF,TGTGCCAGTAGTATGTCGGCAGGGACGGACGGGAGACGCGGAGAGACCCAGTACTTC
NA,TRBD2,TRBV4-3,TRBJ2-3,CASSQGGTSVGTQYF,TGCGCCAGCAGCCAAGGAGGGACTAGCGTTGGTACGCAGTATTTT
NA,NA,TRBV5-8,TRBJ1-1,CASSLGTMNTEAFF,TGTGCCAGCAGCTTGGGCACAATGAACACTGAAGCTTTCTTT
NA,TRBD1,TRBV11-3,TRBJ1-2,CASSLDDRGNGYTF,TGTGCCAGCAGCTTAGATGACAGGGGAAATGGCTACACCTTC
NA,NA,TRBV30,TRBJ1-1,CAWSVTPGTEAFF,TGTGCCTGGAGTGTTACGCCGGGCACTGAAGCTTTCTTT
once,NA,TRBV11-3,TRBJ2-5,CASSLGARGEETQYF,TGTGCCAGCAGCTTAGGGGCAAGGGGCGAAGAGACCCAGTACTTC
NA,TRBD1,TRBV30,TRBJ2-2,CACTGGEGRTGELFF,TGTGCCTGCACAGGGGGCGAGGGTAGAACCGGGGAGCTGTTTTTT
NA,NA,TRBV12-3/TRBV12-4,TRBJ2-5,CASSLGLLETQYF,TGTGCCAGCAGTTTAGGACTACTAGAGACCCAGTACTTC
NA,NA,TRBV30,TRBJ1-4,CAWSQGNEKLFF,TGTGCCTGGAGTCAGGGGAATGAAAAACTGTTTTTT
NA,TRBD1,TRBV30,TRBJ1-2,CAWLTGNYGYTF,TGTGCCTGGCTGACAGGGAACTATGGCTACACCTTC
NA,NA,TRBV5-1,TRBJ2-2,CASSPSQVSTRELFF,TGCGCCAGCAGCCCCTCACAGGTCAGCACCAGGGAGCTGTTTTTT